This T cell receptor (beta chain) originates from a study of spatial heterogeneity in lung cancer. Study-level information: Correlation of TCR transcript counts in tumor regions with a T cell module score from matched bulk RNA-seq was strong. General study findings and limits: Expanded alpha and beta TCR counts within tumors tracked tumor mutation counts.

Documented time point: sample taken at primary tumor resection. Donors were fewer than 90 untreated early-stage non-small cell lung cancer patients. The V and J ends lost 6 bases and 3 bases respectively, with 4 bases between them. The CDR3 spans 11 residues. MiXCR, applied by TCRdb to the 5' RACE reads, yields one record per CDR3 protein. The table shows 17,000 or so distinct CDR3 sequences, with around 6.5% occurring only once. This clonotype came up a few times. Antigen: not known. Specimen: lung tumor tissue, collected at surgery. The J gene is TRBJ2-3, the V gene TRBV12-3 or TRBV12-4; the D is unclear. The receptor's source is a female donor with early-stage non-small cell lung cancer. The CDR3 nucleotides read TGTGCCAGCAGAAGAACAGATACGCAGTATTTT. Protein: CASRRTDTQYF.